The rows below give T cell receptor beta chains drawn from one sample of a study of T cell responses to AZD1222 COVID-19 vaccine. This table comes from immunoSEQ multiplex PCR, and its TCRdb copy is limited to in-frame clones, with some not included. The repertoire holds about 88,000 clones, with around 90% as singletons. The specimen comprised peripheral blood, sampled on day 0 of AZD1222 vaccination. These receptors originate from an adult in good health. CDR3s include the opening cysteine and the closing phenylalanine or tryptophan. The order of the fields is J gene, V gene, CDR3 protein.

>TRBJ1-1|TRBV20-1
CSAGGAFF
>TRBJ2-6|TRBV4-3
CASSQVAGGTGANVLTF
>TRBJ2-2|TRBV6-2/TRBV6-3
CASSSPGQGIAGELFF
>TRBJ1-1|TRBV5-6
CASSWDRGGNTEAFF
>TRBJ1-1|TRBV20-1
CSARRESEAFF
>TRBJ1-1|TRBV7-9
CASSTAVSEAFF
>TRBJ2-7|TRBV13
CASSLAHKQGAFYEQYF
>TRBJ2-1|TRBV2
CASSTRGEKYNEQFF
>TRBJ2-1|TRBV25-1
CASSGQGTYNEQFF
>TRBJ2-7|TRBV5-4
CASSSTYEQYF
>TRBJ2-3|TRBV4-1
CASSQERLPTDTQYF
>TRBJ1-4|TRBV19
CASSIGRGDLEKLFF
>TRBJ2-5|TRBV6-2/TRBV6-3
CASSNSGGGVVTQYF
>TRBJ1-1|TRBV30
CAWSVSGRTEAFF
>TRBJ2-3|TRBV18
CASSQTETGYTQYF
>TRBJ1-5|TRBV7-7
CAISRGNNQPQHF
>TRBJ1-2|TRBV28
CASSYAASVNYGYTF
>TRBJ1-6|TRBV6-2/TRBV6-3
CASSYSYTSRSYNSPLHF
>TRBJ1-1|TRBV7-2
CASSPFGGLNTEAFF
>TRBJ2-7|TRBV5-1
CASSLPGQGVAYEQYF
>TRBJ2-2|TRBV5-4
CASSSGGPVTGELFF
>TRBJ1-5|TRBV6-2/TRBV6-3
CASSYGDRAGNQPQHF
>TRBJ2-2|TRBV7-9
CASSLETGGDTGELFF
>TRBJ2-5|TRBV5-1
CASSLETEETQYF
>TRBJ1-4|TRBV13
CASSFQGYEKLFF
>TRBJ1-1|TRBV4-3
CASSQDAGMTEAFF
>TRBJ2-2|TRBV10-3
CAISDYGQGEDTGELFF
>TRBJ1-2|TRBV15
CATSREFNYGYTF
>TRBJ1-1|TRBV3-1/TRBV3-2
CARESTGPRDTEAFF
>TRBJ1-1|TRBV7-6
CASSARTGEAFF
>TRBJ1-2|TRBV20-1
CSARDMVQNTF
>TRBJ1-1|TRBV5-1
CASSPNMNTEAFF
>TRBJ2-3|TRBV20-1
CSASRADTQYF
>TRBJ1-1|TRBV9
CASSVGEYTEAFF
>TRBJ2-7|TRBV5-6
CASSLGQGGQYF
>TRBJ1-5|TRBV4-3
CASSQEPVGANQPQHF
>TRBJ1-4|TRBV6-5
CASSWGTGSEKLFF
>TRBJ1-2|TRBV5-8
CASSLLRAGYTF
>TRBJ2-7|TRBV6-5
CASSRRTGGEQYF
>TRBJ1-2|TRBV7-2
CASSLGGTGQAYGYTF
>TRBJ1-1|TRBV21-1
CASSHGQAFF
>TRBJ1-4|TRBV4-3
CASSQDSRGGNEKLFF
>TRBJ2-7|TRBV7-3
CASSFSGGLLYEQYF